At least ten counts were recorded for the clone carrying this TCR beta chain. Whole blood was used without fractionation, so all unsorted peripheral T cells were included. Reverse transcription used around 500 ng RNA and constant-region primers for alpha and beta. Each of the alpha and beta chains got its own library through chain-specific third strand synthesis with indices. TCRdb analysed the 5' RACE reads with MiXCR anew, one entry per CDR3 protein. The sample includes about 11,000 distinct CDR3 sequences, about 5.1% of them seen just once. Trimming took off 4 bases at V and 4 bases at J, with 13 bases between the two ends. This CDR3 has 13 residues. The V gene's germline CDR1 is SQVTM and CDR2 ANQGSEA. The sample comes from a study of HIV-infected patients and healthy controls.

The chain joins TRBV29-1 to TRBJ1-1, with a possible D match to TRBD1 (5 bases). Material for sequencing was blood. This clonotype was obtained from an adult in good health. CDR3 nucleotides: TGCAGCGTTGCCACGGGACGGGGCACTGAAGCTTTCTTT. Its translation is CSVATGRGTEAFF.